The 16 T cell receptor beta chains below come from one sample, sequenced in a study of T-cell memory formation after mild COVID-19. TCRdb re-analysed the 5' RACE reads in MiXCR, keeping a single row per CDR3 protein. The data show more than 300,000 distinct CDR3 sequences, roughly an eighth seen once. Specimen: PBMCs or a T cell subset sorted from them (not recorded which). Receptors were obtained from a man aged 18 to 30 who had mild COVID-19 (a few samples of this study predate the infection). Cell type and time point are not known.

This clonotype occurred a few times. The chain employs TRBV7-8 and TRBJ2-3; D is undetermined. Trimming took 1 base from V and 7 from J, leaving 9 bases between them. CDR3 size: 13 residues. Per germline, CDR1 SGHVS and CDR2 FQNEAQ. CDR3 in DNA: TGTGCCAGCAGCTTAGGAGCCTCTTATACGCAGTATTTT. It translates to CASSLGASYTQYF.

The V gene is TRBV12-3 or TRBV12-4, the J gene TRBJ2-3; 10 positions match TRBD2. V lost 6 bases and J lost 7; bases outside the gene matches: 19. The CDR3 is 18 amino acids. The CDR3 loop reads CASSLPVLQGLAVNTQYF. CDR3 in DNA: TGTGCCAGCAGCCTTCCGGTCCTCCAAGGACTAGCGGTTAATACGCAGTATTTT.

V is TRBV6-2 or TRBV6-3 and J is TRBJ2-7; D is unclear. The CDR3 runs 12 residues. Deletions cut 5 bases from V and 0 bases from J, with 5 bases between. CDR1 and CDR2 (germline): MNHEY, SVGEGT. The DNA for the CDR3 is TGTGCCAGCAGTAGAAACTCCTACGAGCAGTACGTC. It yields the protein CASSRNSYEQYV.

This clonotype was counted at least ten times. V is TRBV20-1 and J is TRBJ1-5, with D possibly matching TRBD1 (6 bases). The length of the CDR3 is 14 residues. Deletions cut 6 bases from V and 0 bases from J, with 12 bases between. CDR1 is DFQATT, CDR2 SNEGSKA, per germline (reference sequence). Here the CDR3 DNA reads TGCAGTGCGACACAGGGAAATAGCAATCAGCCCCAGCATTTT. The encoded protein is CSATQGNSNQPQHF.

This clonotype has a handful of counts. The chain combines TRBV6-5 with TRBJ1-2, with 9 bases that match TRBD1. Germline loops: CDR1 MNHEY, CDR2 SVGAGI. The CDR3 consists of 15 residues. Losses at the gene ends were 5 bases for V and 7 bases for J; bases not matched to a gene: 11. The CDR3 sequence is CASSPSGQGLGGYTF. For the CDR3, the DNA is TGTGCCAGCAGTCCTTCGGGACAGGGACTGGGTGGCTACACCTTC.

The CDR3 sequence: CARSPGTSQNEQYV. In nucleotides, the CDR3 is TGTGCCCGCTCTCCCGGGACATCCCAAAACGAGCAGTACGTC. The chain couples TRBV28 to TRBJ2-7; a weak D match, TRBD1 (6 bases). There are 14 residues in the CDR3. Germline V gene sequence: CDR1 MDHEN, CDR2 SYDVKM. V dropped 11 bases and J dropped 5 bases, with 22 bases sitting between them.

There are a few counts of this clonotype. V and J are TRBV7-2 and TRBJ1-5; D may be TRBD1 (6 bases). V was pared by 5 bases and J by 6 bases, with 17 bases between. Germline loops: CDR1 SGHTA, CDR2 FQGNSA. The CDR3 is 15 amino acids. CDR3 DNA: TGTGCCAGCAGCCCGAGGGGGGTTAGGGGTCAGCCCCAGCATTTT. This translates into CASSPRGVRGQPQHF.

This sequence joins TRBV19 and TRBJ2-3; D not resolved. Trimming removed 2 bases from V and 6 bases from J, with 18 bases in between. Germline V gene sequence: CDR1 LNHDA, CDR2 SQIVND (reference sequence). The CDR3 totals 16 residues. The CDR3 nucleotides are TGTGCCAGTAGTATATTTAGGGCCGACCTTACGGATACGCAGTATTTT. This sequence encodes CASSIFRADLTDTQYF.

This clonotype was found many times. The V call is TRBV5-1, the J call TRBJ2-3; 9 nucleotides align to TRBD1. Unmatched junction bases numbered 4, after V lost 4 bases and J lost 1 base. The CDR3 contains 15 residues. CDR1 is SGHRS, CDR2 YFSETQ, per germline. CDR3 loop: CASSDRDRGTDTQYF. The DNA of the CDR3 is TGCGCCAGCAGCGACCGGGACAGGGGCACAGATACGCAGTATTTT.

This clonotype came up a few times. CDR3 region: CASSPDRDDEQYF. The CDR3 DNA sequence: TGTGCCAGCAGCCCCGACAGGGACGACGAGCAGTACTTC. This chain links TRBV5-4 with TRBJ2-7, with TRBD1 identical over 7 bases. This CDR3 has 13 residues. Trimming removed 4 bases from V and 5 bases from J; junction bases left unmatched: 6. Germline assignment: CDR1 SGHNT and CDR2 YYREEE (reference sequence).

V and J are TRBV7-8 and TRBJ2-7, with a tentative D call TRBD2 (7 bases). CDR3 length: 15 amino acids. Trimming left V 3 bases short and J 3 bases short, with 15 bases between. Looked up from germline, CDR1 is SGHVS and CDR2 is FQNEAQ. The CDR3 DNA reads as TGTGCCAGCAGCTTTCGGGGGGACATATACTACGAGCAGTACGTC. Translated, it gives CASSFRGDIYYEQYV.

This clonotype was found a few times. The chain links TRBV6-2 or TRBV6-3 to TRBJ2-7; 11 nucleotides line up with TRBD1. This CDR3 has 13 residues. The ends lost 6 bases at V and 5 bases at J; junction bases unmatched: 3. The germline V gene encodes CDR1 MNHEY and CDR2 SVGEGT. The CDR3, as DNA: TGTGCCAGCAGACGGACAGGGGGCCACGAGCAGTACGTC. Amino acids: CASRRTGGHEQYV.

The genes are TRBV9 and TRBJ2-5, with D tentatively TRBD2 (5 bases). Trimming removed 3 bases from V and 5 bases from J, with 17 bases in between. This CDR3 comprises 15 residues. From germline, CDR1 is SGDLS and CDR2 YYNGEE. The CDR3 coding sequence is TGTGCCAGCAGCGCCCGCGGGCTGCTGAGGGAGACCCAGTACTTC. Translated: CASSARGLLRETQYF.

The genes are TRBV5-5 and TRBJ1-4; TRBD1 agrees at 10 bases. CDR3 size: 17 residues. The V gene end was trimmed by 3 bases and the J gene end by 3 bases; junction bases not matched to a gene: 8. Per germline, CDR1 SGHKS and CDR2 YYEKEE (reference sequence). The DNA of the CDR3 is TGTGCCAGCAGCTCCGGACAGGGGGATCTGGCTAATGAAAAACTGTTTTTT. This gives the protein CASSSGQGDLANEKLFF.

This clonotype occurred a few times. This chain joins TRBV4-3 and TRBJ2-2, with TRBD1 matching 8 bases. Trimming removed 4 bases from V and 4 bases from J; junction bases left unmatched: 11. Germline V gene data show CDR1 as LGHNA and CDR2 as YSLEER. The CDR3 runs 17 residues. CDR3 nucleotide sequence: TGCGCCAGCAGCCCCGAACTGGACAGGGCGGGCACCGGGGAGCTGTTTTTT. This gives the protein CASSPELDRAGTGELFF.

This clonotype is deemed large. Germline and junction disagree at one end, which may indicate a read error. The chain uses TRBV6-6 and TRBJ1-4; 7 nucleotides agree with TRBD1. The CDR3 extends over 18 amino acids. The germline gives CDR1 MNHNY, CDR2 SVGAGI (reference sequence). Written as DNA, the CDR3 is TGTGCCAGCAGTCACTCCCTACAGGGGACAGCAACTAATGAAAAACTGTTTTTT. Its translation: CASSHSLQGTATNEKLFF.